This TCR beta chain stems from a study of T cells after yellow fever vaccination. This clonotype has at least ten counts. Each CDR3 protein is one row after TCRdb ran MiXCR on the 5' RACE reads. The profile shows 300,000 to 400,000 distinct CDR3 sequences, around 12% of them singletons. Material: CD4+ T cells sorted from PBMCs, obtained 15 days after the yellow fever booster vaccination. The receptor was isolated from a man aged 18 to 29 who received the YFV17D yellow fever vaccine.

CDR3 nucleotides: TGCGCCAGCAGCCAGGACGAGCCTAGCGGGGGATCTAGCACAGATACGCAGTATTTT. It translates to CASSQDEPSGGSSTDTQYF. This sequence joins TRBV4-1 and TRBJ2-3; 10 nucleotides line up with TRBD2. Germline values: CDR1 MGHRA, CDR2 YSYEKL. V was pared by 3 bases and J by 0 bases, with 12 bases of the junction left unmatched. The CDR3 sequence is 19 residues long.